A single sample is the source of the 23 T cell receptor beta chains below, sequenced in a study of T cells in Graves' hyperthyroidism and ophthalmopathy. The investigators amplified TCR beta CDR3 regions from RNA transcripts. HTBI primers were the set used in a first-round RT-PCR of the TCR CDR3. TCRdb fed the multiplex PCR reads into MiXCR, producing one record per CDR3 protein. Here the sample spans about 480,000 distinct CDR3 sequences, 24% being singletons. Sequenced material: blood. The receptor source for this set is a woman aged 30 to 39 with Graves' ophthalmopathy.

This clonotype was counted ten times or more. The chain carries TRBV12-3 or TRBV12-4 and TRBJ2-6; D is perhaps TRBD2 (6 bases). V lost 2 bases and J 0 bases, leaving 14 bases between the germline ends. CDR3 length equals 18 residues. The CDR3 region has the DNA TGTGCCAGCAGTTTACGTCACGCCGGGGGCTCTGGGGCCAACGTCCTGACTTTC. Encoded protein: CASSLRHAGGSGANVLTF.

V gene TRBV12-3 or TRBV12-4 combines with J gene TRBJ2-5, with 8 bases lining up with TRBD1. There are 12 residues in the CDR3. Losses at the gene ends were 8 bases for V and 4 bases for J; bases not matched to a gene: 3. The DNA for the CDR3 is TGTGCCAGCGGCAGGGGGCTAGAGACCCAGTACTTC. Translating it yields CASGRGLETQYF.

In this sample, this clonotype turned up a few times. One base away lies a much larger clone, so this may be a sequencing read error. V and J are TRBV7-9 and TRBJ1-5; no reliable D call. The V and J ends lost 2 bases and 5 bases respectively, with 4 bases between them. Looked up from germline, CDR1 is SEHNR and CDR2 is FQNEAQ (reference sequence). The CDR3 is 12 amino acids. CDR3 bases: TGTGCCAGCAGCTTACAAGATCAGCCCCAGCATTTT. Translation: CASSLQDQPQHF.

The chain carries TRBV4-1 and TRBJ2-7; possibly TRBD2 for D (5 bases). The CDR3 is 18 residues long. Trimming pared 0 bases from V and 0 bases from J, leaving 18 bases between. CDR1 and CDR2 from the germline V gene are MGHRA and YSYEKL. The CDR3 nucleotides are TGCGCCAGCAGCCAAGAAAGCATCGAGGACTCCATCTCCTACGAGCAGTACTTC. Its translation: CASSQESIEDSISYEQYF.

This clonotype was counted many times. The chain has TRBV28 and TRBJ2-7, with a possible D match to TRBD2 (6 bases). This CDR3 is 15 amino acids long. Germline values: CDR1 MDHEN, CDR2 SYDVKM. The ends were cut back, 4 bases at V and 2 bases at J, with 15 bases in the middle. The CDR3 region is CASSSKGLEPYEQYF. As DNA, the CDR3 is TGTGCCAGCAGTTCCAAGGGACTTGAGCCCTACGAGCAGTACTTC.

There are many counts of this clonotype. This chain uses TRBV19 with TRBJ1-2; D not resolved. Germline V gives CDR1 LNHDA, CDR2 SQIVND (reference sequence). Trimming shortened V by 1 base and J by 4 bases, and 10 bases separated the two germline ends. CDR3 length: 14 amino acids. Written as DNA, the CDR3 is TGTGCCAGTAGTATAGGACCACAGTTCTATGGCTACACCTTC. Residues: CASSIGPQFYGYTF. The full variable domain, completed using reference TRBV19 and TRBJ1-2, is DGGITQSPKYLFRKEGQNVTLSCEQNLNHDAMYWYRQDPGQGLRLIYYSQIVNDFQKGDIAEGYSVSREKKESFPLTVTSAQKNPTAFYLCASSIGPQFYGYTFGSGTRLTVV.

The CDR3 bases are TGTGCCAGCAGCTTAGGCCTAGGGGGGCTGGGGGAGCTGTTTTTT. Protein sequence: CASSLGLGGLGELFF. The chain couples TRBV7-2 to TRBJ2-2; D assignment may be TRBD1 or TRBD2 (6 bases each). The CDR3 consists of 15 residues. Germline values: CDR1 SGHTA, CDR2 FQGNSA. Deletions cut 1 base from V and 8 bases from J, with 14 bases between.

The J gene is TRBJ1-1, the V gene TRBV5-1, with D perhaps TRBD1 (6 bases). V was shortened by 3 bases and J by 0 bases, with 21 bases between the two germline ends. The germline V gene has CDR1 SGHRS and CDR2 YFSETQ. This CDR3 has 18 residues. The CDR3, as DNA: TGCGCCAGCAGCTCCGAAGGCAGCTTGGGACATCTGAACACTGAAGCTTTCTTT. Translation: CASSSEGSLGHLNTEAFF.

The chain joins TRBV12-3 or TRBV12-4 to TRBJ1-5; perhaps TRBD1 as D (5 bases). The CDR3 runs 14 residues. The V end was cut by 8 bases, the J end by 2 bases, with 13 bases between. In nucleotides, the CDR3 is TGTGCCAGCCAAGGGACCGGCCGCAATCAGCCCCAGCATTTT. Translation: CASQGTGRNQPQHF.

This clonotype was picked up many times. The chain combines TRBV27 with TRBJ1-6, with no clear D. There are 12 residues in the CDR3. CDR1 is MNHEY, CDR2 SMNVEV, per germline (reference sequence). The V end was cut by 5 bases, the J end by 4 bases, with 3 bases between. CDR3 DNA sequence: TGTGCCAGCAGTACTTATAATTCACCCCTCCACTTT. It codes for CASSTYNSPLHF.

This clonotype was recorded many times. The chain has TRBV11-3 and TRBJ2-2; TRBD2 is a possible D gene (6 bases). The CDR3 consists of 20 residues. Trimming pared 1 base from V and 2 bases from J, leaving 23 bases between. CDR1 is SGHNT, CDR2 YENEEA, per germline. The CDR3 region is CASSLVPGFPGVTNTGELFF. The CDR3 DNA follows: TGTGCCAGCAGCTTAGTCCCCGGCTTCCCGGGGGTCACAAACACCGGGGAGCTGTTTTTT. The entire variable domain, with the rest obtained from reference TRBV11-3 and TRBJ2-2, is as follows: EAGVVQSPRYKIIEKKQPVAFWCNPISGHNTLYWYLQNLGQGPELLIRYENEEAVDDSQLPKDRFSAERLKGVDSTLKIQPAELGDSAVYLCASSLVPGFPGVTNTGELFFGEGSRLTVL.

This clonotype was seen repeatedly, ten times or more. This chain links TRBV12-3 or TRBV12-4 with TRBJ1-2; D is possibly TRBD1 (5 bases). This CDR3 contains 13 residues. V was shortened by 3 bases and J by 4 bases, with 9 bases between the two germline ends. The CDR3 nucleotides are TGTGCCAGCAGTTTGGGGGAAATCTATGGCTACACCTTC. It translates to CASSLGEIYGYTF.

The genes are TRBV2 and TRBJ1-3; no clear D gene. Trimming stripped 0 bases from V and 0 bases from J, with 6 bases between. The CDR3 contains 15 residues. CDR1 SNHLY and CDR2 FYNNEI come from the germline V gene. The CDR3 sequence is CASSEASSSGNTIYF. DNA of the CDR3: TGTGCCAGCAGTGAAGCGTCCTCCTCTGGAAACACCATATATTTT.

The chain employs TRBV5-1 and TRBJ2-7; 11 bases fit TRBD1. The length of the CDR3 is 15 residues. The V and J ends lost 3 bases and 3 bases, in that order; junction bases with no gene match: 5. Germline V gene data show CDR1 as SGHRS and CDR2 as YFSETQ. The CDR3 DNA follows: TGCGCCAGCAGCTCCCTCGGGACAGGGGGCTACGAGCAGTACTTC. This gives the protein CASSSLGTGGYEQYF. The variable domain in full, completed from reference TRBV5-1 and TRBJ2-7, reads KAGVTQTPRYLIKTRGQQVTLSCSPISGHRSVSWYQQTPGQGLQFLFEYFSETQRNKGNFPGRFSGRQFSNSRSEMNVSTLELGDSALYLCASSSLGTGGYEQYFGPGTRLTVT.

This clonotype was recorded many times. The chain uses TRBV27 and TRBJ1-5, with D maybe TRBD1 (5 bases). The germline V gene has CDR1 MNHEY and CDR2 SMNVEV (reference sequence). This CDR3 comprises 14 residues. V gave up 4 bases and J gave up 3 bases, with 10 bases separating them. The CDR3 loop reads CASSYSGNNQPQHF. The CDR3 DNA reads TGTGCCAGCAGTTACTCAGGGAACAATCAGCCCCAGCATTTT.

The rearrangement joins TRBV12-3 or TRBV12-4 to TRBJ2-5; D is possibly TRBD1 (5 bases). Trimming cost V 3 bases and J 7 bases, with 12 bases left between them. The CDR3 covers 13 residues. The chain's CDR3 is CASSFEVQGTQYF. CDR3 coding DNA: TGTGCCAGCAGTTTCGAAGTCCAGGGGACCCAGTACTTC.

This clonotype was counted once. This sequence joins TRBV6-2 or TRBV6-3 and TRBJ2-2; the match to TRBD2 covers 12 bases. The CDR3 totals 16 residues. V lost 5 bases and J lost 5; bases outside the gene matches: 6. The germline gives CDR1 MNHEY, CDR2 SVGEGT. CDR3 coding DNA: TGTGCCAGCAGTAAGACTAGCGGGAGATTTACCGGGGAGCTGTTTTTT. It translates to CASSKTSGRFTGELFF.

V gene TRBV2 combines with J gene TRBJ2-5; D unresolved. Germline CDR1 is SNHLY and CDR2 is FYNNEI. The CDR3 length is 11 residues. V lost 3 bases and J lost 7, with 6 bases in between. The CDR3 coding sequence is TGTGCCAGCAGTGATGGGTGGACCCAGTACTTC. It yields the protein CASSDGWTQYF.

This clonotype was detected a few times. At one end the junction does not follow the germline gene, possibly because of a read error. The chain recombines TRBV6-1 with TRBJ1-1; a weak D match, TRBD1 (6 bases). The CDR3 has 13 amino acids. Germline values: CDR1 MNHNS, CDR2 SASEGT. The chain's CDR3 is CAVGTTGNAEAFF. DNA for the CDR3: TGTGCCGTCGGAACCACAGGGAACGCTGAAGCTTTCTTT.

The chain uses TRBV18 and TRBJ2-7; 11 bases align to TRBD1. The germline V gene has CDR1 KGHSH and CDR2 LQKENI. There are 18 residues in the CDR3. V shed 2 bases, J shed 0 bases, and the junction held 9 bases outside the gene matches. Here the CDR3 reads CASSPSSHGTGGSYEQYF. CDR3 nucleotides: TGTGCCAGCTCACCATCGAGCCACGGGACAGGGGGCTCCTACGAGCAGTACTTC.

This clonotype has at least ten counts. The rearrangement links TRBV12-3 or TRBV12-4 to TRBJ1-2; TRBD1 matches at 8 bases. The CDR3 sequence is 14 residues long. Trimming removed 1 base from V and 3 bases from J; junction bases left unmatched: 1. CDR3 sequence reads: CASSLGGQDYGYTF. The DNA for the CDR3 is TGTGCCAGCAGTTTAGGGGGACAGGACTATGGCTACACCTTC.

The rearrangement links TRBV12-3 or TRBV12-4 to TRBJ1-3, with D possibly matching TRBD1 (5 bases). V was cut by 2 bases and J by 4 bases, with 6 bases left in between. There are 13 residues in the CDR3. The CDR3 region is CASSLKGGNTIYF. For the CDR3, the DNA is TGTGCCAGCAGTTTAAAGGGGGGAAACACCATATATTTT.

The chain combines TRBV7-9 with TRBJ2-5, with D possibly being TRBD1 or TRBD2 (5 bases each). Germline V gene sequence: CDR1 SEHNR, CDR2 FQNEAQ (reference sequence). CDR3 size: 15 residues. Trimming left V 7 bases short and J 4 bases short, with 19 bases between. The CDR3 sequence: CASNPEGRLGETQYF. In DNA form, the CDR3 reads TGTGCCAGCAACCCCGAGGGACGGTTAGGAGAGACCCAGTACTTC.